The entry that follows covers one T cell receptor beta chain sequence. Antigen: not known. Assay used: immunoSEQ multiplex PCR; TCRdb lists only in-frame clones, some missing. The table includes just under 150,000 clones, about 82% detected once. These data are taken from a study of T cell responses to AZD1222 COVID-19 vaccine. Study-wide points: White British ancestry dominated among donors, who included more females, and clonal diversity was possibly underestimated.

Looked up from germline, CDR1 is SGHRS and CDR2 is YFSETQ. Trimming cost V 0 bases and J 4 bases, with 15 bases left between them. The CDR3 is made up of 16 amino acids. Second-dose schedules of about 4 or about 12 weeks were combined. J is TRBJ2-3 and V is TRBV5-1; D ambiguous. The sequencing here drew on peripheral blood, taken 28 days after the second AZD1222 dose. The source is an adult who received the AZD1222 COVID-19 vaccine. CDR3 sequence (DNA): TGCGCCAGCAGCTTGGTCCCGGTAACTCCTCCAGATACGCAGTATTTT. Translating gives CASSLVPVTPPDTQYF.